Sequencing of this T cell receptor beta chain was carried out in a study of CD8+ T cells in alopecia areata. Looking at the study overall: Patients received oral tofacitinib, 5 to 10 mg twice daily, for moderate-to-severe alopecia areata.

Germline lookup yields CDR1 MNHNY and CDR2 SVGAGI (reference sequence). V gave up 5 bases and J gave up 2 bases, with 11 bases separating them. The CDR3 length is 14 residues. cDNA serving as the sequencing template came from extracted, reverse transcribed RNA. Libraries were prepared by immunoSEQ multiplex PCR; TCRdb keeps only in-frame clonotypes and omits some of them. The repertoire has 3,900 or so clones, roughly 70% of them found once; the top ten carry roughly a tenth. On this clone itself: Its antigen is unidentified.

General study results and limits: Scalp clonality, along with expanded CD8+ clones among the top 100, was significantly decreased by tofacitinib.

As to treatment: oral pan-JAK inhibitor, 5-10 mg twice daily. Collected material from alopecia areata patients comprised lesional scalp punch biopsies and peripheral blood. The receptor was derived from a human donor with alopecia areata. Sequenced here: skin, sampled at week 24, from a patient treated with tofacitinib. The V call is TRBV6-6, the J call TRBJ2-3; perhaps TRBD2 as D (6 bases). CDR3 DNA: TGTGCCAGCAGTCCCCGGGACTCCACAGATACGCAGTATTTT. As protein: CASSPRDSTDTQYF.